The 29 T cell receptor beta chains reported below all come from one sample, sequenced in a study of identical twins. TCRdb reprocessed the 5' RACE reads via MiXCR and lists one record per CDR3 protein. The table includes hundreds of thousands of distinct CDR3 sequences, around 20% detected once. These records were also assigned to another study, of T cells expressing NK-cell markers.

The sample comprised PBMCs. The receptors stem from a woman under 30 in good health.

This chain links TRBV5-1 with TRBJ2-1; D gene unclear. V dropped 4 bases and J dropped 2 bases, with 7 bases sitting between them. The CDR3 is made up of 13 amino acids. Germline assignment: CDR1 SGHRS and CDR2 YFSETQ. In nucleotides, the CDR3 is TGCGCCAGCAGCGGTATAGCCTACAATGAGCAGTTCTTC. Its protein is CASSGIAYNEQFF. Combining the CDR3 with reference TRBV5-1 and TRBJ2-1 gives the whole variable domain KAGVTQTPRYLIKTRGQQVTLSCSPISGHRSVSWYQQTPGQGLQFLFEYFSETQRNKGNFPGRFSGRQFSNSRSEMNVSTLELGDSALYLCASSGIAYNEQFFGPGTRLTVL.

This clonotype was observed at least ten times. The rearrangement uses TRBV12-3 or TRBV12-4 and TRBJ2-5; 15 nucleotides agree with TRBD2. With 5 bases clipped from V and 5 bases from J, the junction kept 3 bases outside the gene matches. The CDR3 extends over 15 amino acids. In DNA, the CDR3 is TGTGCCAGCAGTCAAGGGACTAGCGGGGGGGAGACCCAGTACTTC. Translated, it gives CASSQGTSGGETQYF.

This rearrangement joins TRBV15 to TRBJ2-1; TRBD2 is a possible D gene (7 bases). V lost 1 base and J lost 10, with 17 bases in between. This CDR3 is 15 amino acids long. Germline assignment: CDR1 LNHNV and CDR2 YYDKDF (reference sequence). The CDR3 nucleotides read TGTGCCACCAGCAGAGGGGGGGGCGGAGCGTGGGAGCAGTTCTTC. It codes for CATSRGGGGAWEQFF. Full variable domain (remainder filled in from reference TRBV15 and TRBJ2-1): DAMVIQNPRYQVTQFGKPVTLSCSQTLNHNVMYWYQQKSSQAPKLLFHYYDKDFNNEADTPDNFQSRRPNTSFCFLDIRSPGLGDTAMYLCATSRGGGGAWEQFFGPGTRLTVL.

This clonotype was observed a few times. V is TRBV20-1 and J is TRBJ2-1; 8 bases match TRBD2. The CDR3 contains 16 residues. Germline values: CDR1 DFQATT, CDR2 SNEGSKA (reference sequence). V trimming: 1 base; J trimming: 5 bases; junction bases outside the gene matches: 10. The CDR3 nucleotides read TGCAGTGCTAGAGGCCCTTGGCGGGAGGCCCACAATGAGCAGTTCTTC. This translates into CSARGPWREAHNEQFF.

CDR3 nucleotides: TGCAGTGCCCCTCGAGGTCGGGGGACTGAAGCTTTCTTT. It encodes CSAPRGRGTEAFF. V and J are TRBV20-1 and TRBJ1-1; D is perhaps TRBD1 (5 bases). The V and J ends lost 6 bases and 5 bases respectively, with 16 bases between them. This CDR3 contains 13 residues. CDR1 is DFQATT and CDR2 is SNEGSKA in the germline V gene (reference sequence).

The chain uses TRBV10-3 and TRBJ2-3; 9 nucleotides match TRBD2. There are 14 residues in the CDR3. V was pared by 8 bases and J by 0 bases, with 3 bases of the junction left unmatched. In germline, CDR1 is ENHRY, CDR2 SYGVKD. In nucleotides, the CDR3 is TGTGCCATCCAGACTAGCGGTAGCACAGATACGCAGTATTTT. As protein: CAIQTSGSTDTQYF.

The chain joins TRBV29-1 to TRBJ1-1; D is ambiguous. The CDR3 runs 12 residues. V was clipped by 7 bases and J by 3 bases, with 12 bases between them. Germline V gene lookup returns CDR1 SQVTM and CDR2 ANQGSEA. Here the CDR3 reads CSAQRSYTEAFF. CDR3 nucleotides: TGCAGCGCCCAGAGGAGTTACACTGAAGCTTTCTTT.

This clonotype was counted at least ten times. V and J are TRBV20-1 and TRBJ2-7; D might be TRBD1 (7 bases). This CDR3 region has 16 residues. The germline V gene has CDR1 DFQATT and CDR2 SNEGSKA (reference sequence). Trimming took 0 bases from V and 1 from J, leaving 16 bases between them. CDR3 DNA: TGCAGTGCTAGAGATCCAGCAGGGGGGAGGTCCTACGAGCAGTACTTC. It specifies CSARDPAGGRSYEQYF.

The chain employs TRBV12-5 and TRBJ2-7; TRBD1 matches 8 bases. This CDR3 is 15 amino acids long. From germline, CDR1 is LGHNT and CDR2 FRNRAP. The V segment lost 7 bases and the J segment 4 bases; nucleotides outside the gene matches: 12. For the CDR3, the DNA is TGTGCTAGTGCCCTGTGGGACAGGCACCGATACGAGCAGTACTTC. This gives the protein CASALWDRHRYEQYF. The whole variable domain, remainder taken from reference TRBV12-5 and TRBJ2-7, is DARVTQTPRHKVTEMGQEVTMRCQPILGHNTVFWYRQTMMQGLELLAYFRNRAPLDDSGMPKDRFSAEMPDATLATLKIQPSEPRDSAVYFCASALWDRHRYEQYFGPGTRLTVT.

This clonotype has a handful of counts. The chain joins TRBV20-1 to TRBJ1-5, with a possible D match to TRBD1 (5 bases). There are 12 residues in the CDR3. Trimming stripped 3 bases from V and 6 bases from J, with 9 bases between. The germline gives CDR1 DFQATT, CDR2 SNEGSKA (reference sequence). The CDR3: CSASQGIQPQHF. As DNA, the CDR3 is TGCAGTGCTAGCCAGGGTATTCAGCCCCAGCATTTT.

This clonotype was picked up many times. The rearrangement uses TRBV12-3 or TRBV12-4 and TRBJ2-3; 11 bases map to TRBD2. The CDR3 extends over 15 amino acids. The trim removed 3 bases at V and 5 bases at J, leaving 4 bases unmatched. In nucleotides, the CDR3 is TGTGCCAGCAGTTTTCGACTAGCGGGGAAAGATACGCAGTATTTT. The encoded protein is CASSFRLAGKDTQYF.

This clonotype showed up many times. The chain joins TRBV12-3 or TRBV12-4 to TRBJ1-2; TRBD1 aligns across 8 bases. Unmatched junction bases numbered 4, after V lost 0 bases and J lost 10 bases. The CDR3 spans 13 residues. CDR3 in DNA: TGTGCCAGCAGTTTAGCCGACAGGGGTGCCTACACCTTC. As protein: CASSLADRGAYTF.

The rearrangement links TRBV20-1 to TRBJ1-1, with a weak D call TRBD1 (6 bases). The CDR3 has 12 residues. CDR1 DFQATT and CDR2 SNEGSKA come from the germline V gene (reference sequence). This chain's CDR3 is CPQQGRSVEAFF. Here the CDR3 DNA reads TGCCCCCAACAGGGTCGGTCGGTTGAAGCTTTCTTT.

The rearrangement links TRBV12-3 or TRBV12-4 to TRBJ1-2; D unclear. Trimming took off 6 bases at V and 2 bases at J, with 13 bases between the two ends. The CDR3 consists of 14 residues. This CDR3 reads CASSDTWTNYGYTF. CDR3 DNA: TGTGCCAGCAGCGACACATGGACCAACTATGGCTACACCTTC.

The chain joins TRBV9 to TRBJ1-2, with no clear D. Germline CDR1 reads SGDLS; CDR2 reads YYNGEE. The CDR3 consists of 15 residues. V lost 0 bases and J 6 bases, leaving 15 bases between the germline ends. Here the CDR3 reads CASSVGSVRPDGYTF. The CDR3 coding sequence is TGTGCCAGCAGCGTAGGGTCAGTCCGGCCAGATGGCTACACCTTC.

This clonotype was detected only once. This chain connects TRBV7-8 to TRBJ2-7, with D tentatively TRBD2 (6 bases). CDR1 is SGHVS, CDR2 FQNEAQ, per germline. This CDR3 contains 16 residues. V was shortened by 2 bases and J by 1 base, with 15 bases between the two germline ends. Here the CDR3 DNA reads TGTGCCAGCAGCTTAACCCCTCGGGGGAGGTCCTACGAGCAGTACTTC. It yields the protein CASSLTPRGRSYEQYF.

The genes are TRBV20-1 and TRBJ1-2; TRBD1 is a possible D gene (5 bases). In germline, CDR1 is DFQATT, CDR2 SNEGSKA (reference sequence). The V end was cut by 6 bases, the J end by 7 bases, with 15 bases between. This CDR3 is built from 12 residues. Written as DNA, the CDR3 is TGCAGTGCCCCAATCGGTGGGGGTGGCTACACCTTC. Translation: CSAPIGGGGYTF.

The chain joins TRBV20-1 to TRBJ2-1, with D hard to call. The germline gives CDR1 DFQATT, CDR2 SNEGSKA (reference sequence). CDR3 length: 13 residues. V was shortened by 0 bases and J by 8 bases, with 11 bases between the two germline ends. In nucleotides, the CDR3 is TGCAGTGCTAGAGATCCCGTAGGCTATGAGCAGTTCTTC. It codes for CSARDPVGYEQFF.

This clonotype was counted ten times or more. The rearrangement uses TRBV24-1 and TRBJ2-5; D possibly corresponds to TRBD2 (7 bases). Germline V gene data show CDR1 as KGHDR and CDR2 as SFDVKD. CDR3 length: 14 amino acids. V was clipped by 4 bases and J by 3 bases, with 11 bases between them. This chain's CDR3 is CATSETGREETQYF. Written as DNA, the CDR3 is TGTGCCACCAGTGAAACAGGGAGGGAAGAGACCCAGTACTTC.

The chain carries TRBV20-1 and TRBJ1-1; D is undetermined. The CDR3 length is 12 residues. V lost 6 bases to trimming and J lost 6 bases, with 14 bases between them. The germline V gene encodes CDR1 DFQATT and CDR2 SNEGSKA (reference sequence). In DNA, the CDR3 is TGCAGTGCCCCCTCTAAATTCTCTGAAGCTTTCTTT. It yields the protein CSAPSKFSEAFF.

CDR3 bases: TGTGCCAGCAGTCTGGACAGAAGCAATTCACCCCTCCACTTT. Residues: CASSLDRSNSPLHF. This chain joins TRBV27 and TRBJ1-6; maybe TRBD1 (6 bases). This CDR3 region has 14 residues. Trimming removed 5 bases at V and 7 bases at J, with 12 bases between. The germline gives CDR1 MNHEY, CDR2 SMNVEV (reference sequence).

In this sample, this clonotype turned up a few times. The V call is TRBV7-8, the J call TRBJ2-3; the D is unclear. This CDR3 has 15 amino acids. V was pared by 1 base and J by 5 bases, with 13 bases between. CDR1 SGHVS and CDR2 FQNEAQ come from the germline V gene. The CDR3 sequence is CASSLGHSEGDTQYF. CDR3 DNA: TGTGCCAGCAGCTTAGGACACTCCGAAGGAGATACGCAGTATTTT.

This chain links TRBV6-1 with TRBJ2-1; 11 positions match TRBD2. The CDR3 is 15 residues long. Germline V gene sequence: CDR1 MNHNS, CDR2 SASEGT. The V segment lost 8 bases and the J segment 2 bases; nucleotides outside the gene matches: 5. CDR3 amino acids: CASLYSGGAYNEQFF. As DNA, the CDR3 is TGTGCCAGCTTATATAGCGGGGGGGCCTACAATGAGCAGTTCTTC.

CDR3 DNA sequence: TGTGCCAGCAGCTTTAAATCAGCAGATACGCAGTATTTT. Amino acid sequence: CASSFKSADTQYF. This chain links TRBV7-9 with TRBJ2-3; D remains ambiguous. The germline CDR1 and CDR2 sequences are SEHNR and FQNEAQ (reference sequence). The CDR3 length is 13 residues. V was trimmed by 3 bases and J by 4 bases, leaving 8 bases between them.

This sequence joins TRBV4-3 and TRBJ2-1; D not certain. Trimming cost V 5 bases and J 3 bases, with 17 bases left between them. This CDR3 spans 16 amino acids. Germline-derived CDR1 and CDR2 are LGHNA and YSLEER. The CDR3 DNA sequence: TGCGCCAGCAGCGAAACGGAAGCAAGGAACTACAATGAGCAGTTCTTC. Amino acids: CASSETEARNYNEQFF.

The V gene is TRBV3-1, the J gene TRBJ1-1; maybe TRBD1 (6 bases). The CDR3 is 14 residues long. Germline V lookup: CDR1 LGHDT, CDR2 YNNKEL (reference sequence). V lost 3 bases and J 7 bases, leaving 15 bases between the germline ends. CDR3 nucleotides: TGTGCCAGCAGCCAGCGGCAGGGGAGCGGTGAAGCTTTCTTT. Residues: CASSQRQGSGEAFF.

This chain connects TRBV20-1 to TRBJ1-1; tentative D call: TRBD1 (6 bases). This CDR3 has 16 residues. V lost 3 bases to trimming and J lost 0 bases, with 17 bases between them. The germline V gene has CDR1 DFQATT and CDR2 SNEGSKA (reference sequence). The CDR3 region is CSASRRGGGMNTEAFF. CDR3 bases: TGCAGTGCTAGTCGTAGGGGTGGGGGCATGAACACTGAAGCTTTCTTT.

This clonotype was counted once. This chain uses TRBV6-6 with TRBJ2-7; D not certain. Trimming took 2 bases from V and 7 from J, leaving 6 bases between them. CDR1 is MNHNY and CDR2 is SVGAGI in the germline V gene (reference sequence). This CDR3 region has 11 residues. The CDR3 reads CASSYQIEQYF. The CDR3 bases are TGTGCCAGCAGTTACCAGATAGAGCAGTACTTC.

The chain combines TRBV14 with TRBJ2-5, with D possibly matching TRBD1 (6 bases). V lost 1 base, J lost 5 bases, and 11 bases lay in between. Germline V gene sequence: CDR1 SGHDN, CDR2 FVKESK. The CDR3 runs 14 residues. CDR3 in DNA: TGTGCCAGCAGCCAAGTGACAGGTGGGGAGACCCAGTACTTC. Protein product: CASSQVTGGETQYF.